A selection of T cell receptor beta chains follows, all from one sample in a study of cytomegalovirus exposure and HLA in healthy donors. Libraries were prepared by immunoSEQ multiplex PCR; TCRdb keeps only in-frame clonotypes and omits some of them. The table shows roughly 130,000 clones, with around 80% occurring only once. Sequencing was done on a sample of PBMCs. These TCRs come from a man aged 25-45 years in good health and CMV-seronegative. Both conserved end residues are part of each CDR3. D genes are given only for firm matches. Not all rows give a size; the values are once, few, many and, for expanded clones, a class.

V	J	D	size	DNA	CDR3
TRBV5-1	TRBJ2-1	.	.	TGCGCCAGCAGCTCACGGACATCAAGCTCCTACAATGAGCAGTTCTTC	CASSSRTSSSYNEQFF
TRBV19	TRBJ1-4	.	.	TGTGCCAGTAGTGTTGAGGACAGTGCAACTAATGAAAAACTGTTTTTT	CASSVEDSATNEKLFF
TRBV5-1	TRBJ2-3	.	.	TGCGCCAGCAGCCAGGGACATGAGCAGTATTTT	CASSQGHEQYF
TRBV19	TRBJ2-1	TRBD2	.	TGTGCCAGTAGTACCCTAGCGGGGGGGCATAATGAGCAGTTCTTC	CASSTLAGGHNEQFF
TRBV6-6	TRBJ2-5	TRBD2	once	TGTGCCAGCAGCTGGACTAGCGGGGGGCTAGGAGAGACCCAGTACTTC	CASSWTSGGLGETQYF
TRBV7-8	TRBJ2-1	.	.	TGTGCCAGCAGCTTAGTGGCGGGAAACTACAATGAGCAGTTCTTC	CASSLVAGNYNEQFF
TRBV6-5	TRBJ1-1	.	.	TGTGCCAGCAGTTACCAAGCAGGGGCTATGAACACTGAAGCTTTCTTT	CASSYQAGAMNTEAFF
TRBV27	TRBJ2-1	.	once	TGTGCCAGCAGTTCGGTCGGTGAGCAGTTCTTC	CASSSVGEQFF
TRBV2	TRBJ2-3	.	.	TGTGCCAGCAGAGCCCGAACCCGGGGTGGAACAGATACGCAGTATTTT	CASRARTRGGTDTQYF
TRBV15	TRBJ2-7	.	.	TGTGCCACCAGCAGGTATTTCAGGCGGAGAGAGGGATACGAGCAGTACTTC	CATSRYFRRREGYEQYF
TRBV7-2	TRBJ2-5	.	.	TGTGCCAGCAGCTCCGGCACGGGTACTGTGACCCAGTACTTC	CASSSGTGTVTQYF
TRBV4-3	TRBJ1-6	.	few	TGCGCCAGCAGCCAAGTTAATGATTCACCCCTCCACTTT	CASSQVNDSPLHF
TRBV2	TRBJ2-1	TRBD2	.	TGTGCCACCCAGAAGGAGGCGGGAGCTGGCAATGAGCAGTTCTTC	CATQKEAGAGNEQFF
TRBV29-1	TRBJ2-2	.	once	TGCAGCCGAGAGGGTGCAGGGGTAAACACCGGGGAGCTGTTTTTT	CSREGAGVNTGELFF
TRBV29-1	TRBJ2-1	.	.	TGCAGCGTGGAAGGAACAGTCGGAAAGAAGCAGTTCTTC	CSVEGTVGKKQFF
TRBV15	TRBJ2-7	TRBD1	.	TGTGCCACCAGCATAAAAAGGGGGCACGAGCAGTACTTC	CATSIKRGHEQYF
TRBV15	TRBJ1-5	.	.	TGTGCCACCAGCAGAGGCCTTGGGGAGAATCAGCCCCAGCATTTT	CATSRGLGENQPQHF
TRBV5-6	TRBJ2-1	.	.	TGTGCCAGCAACGTGCGACGGGTCGCTGGCCATGAGCAGTTCTTC	CASNVRRVAGHEQFF
TRBV19	TRBJ2-4	.	.	TGTGCCGTAGTGGCCAAAAACATTCAGTACTTC	CAVVAKNIQYF
TRBV28	TRBJ2-2	.	.	TGTGCCTCCCTTACATCAGGCGTCGATACCGGGGAGCTGTTTTTT	CASLTSGVDTGELFF
TRBV10-3	TRBJ2-7	TRBD2	.	TGTGCCATCAGCTGGGATAGCGGGAGTTCGTCCGAGCAGTACTTC	CAISWDSGSSSEQYF
TRBV6-1	TRBJ2-7	TRBD1	once	TGTGCCAGCAGCGAACCCGGACAGGGGGCTTACGAGCAGTACTTC	CASSEPGQGAYEQYF
TRBV7-9	TRBJ2-7	.	.	TGTGCCAGCAGCCTGACAGTCTACGAGCAGTACTTC	CASSLTVYEQYF
TRBV5-6	TRBJ2-3	TRBD2	once	TGTGCCAGCAGCTTGGTTGGCGGGAGAGCAGATACGCAGTATTTT	CASSLVGGRADTQYF
TRBV6-1	TRBJ1-1	TRBD1	.	TGTGCCAGCATACCCCTCGGGACAGGGATCACTGAAGCTTTCTTT	CASIPLGTGITEAFF
TRBV4-2	TRBJ1-3	TRBD1	.	TGTGCCAGCAGCCAAAATTATCCGACAGGGGCTGGAAACACCATATATTTT	CASSQNYPTGAGNTIYF
TRBV6-5	TRBJ2-1	.	.	TGTGCCAGCGGTGAGAATGAGCAGTTCTTC	CASGENEQFF
TRBV30	TRBJ2-7	.	.	TGTGCCTGGAGTTGGGGCGCCGAGCAGTACTTC	CAWSWGAEQYF
TRBV28	TRBJ2-1	.	.	TGTGCCAGCAGTTCCCGGGTGAGGGGGAATGAGCAGTTCTTC	CASSSRVRGNEQFF
TRBV5-1	TRBJ2-7	.	.	TGCGCCAGCAGCCCGGTTAAAAGAGAACTAACATACGAGCAGTACTTC	CASSPVKRELTYEQYF
TRBV28	TRBJ2-7	.	.	TGTGCCAGCAGGCCCGCCGGGCGGGCGAACTACGAGCAGTACTTC	CASRPAGRANYEQYF
TRBV2	TRBJ2-1	.	few	TGTGCCAGCAGTGCGGAGGGGGCGCGTAATGAGCAGTTCTTC	CASSAEGARNEQFF
TRBV13	TRBJ2-1	.	.	TGTGCCAGCAGCTTATTGGGGCTAAGGGATGAGCAGTTCTTC	CASSLLGLRDEQFF